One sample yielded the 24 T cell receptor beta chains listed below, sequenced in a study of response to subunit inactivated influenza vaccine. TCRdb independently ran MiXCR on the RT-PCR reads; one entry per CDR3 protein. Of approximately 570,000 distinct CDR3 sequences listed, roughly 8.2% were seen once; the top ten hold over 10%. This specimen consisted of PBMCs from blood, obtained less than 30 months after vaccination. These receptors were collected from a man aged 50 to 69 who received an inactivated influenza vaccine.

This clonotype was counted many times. The CDR3 bases are TGCGCCAGCAGCTTGTTACGGGACAGTGACGACAATGAGCAGTTCTTC. It yields the protein CASSLLRDSDDNEQFF. This chain links TRBV5-1 with TRBJ2-1; 7 bases match TRBD1. Germline CDR1 reads SGHRS; CDR2 reads YFSETQ. The CDR3 has 16 residues. Trimming cost V 1 base and J 5 bases; bases outside gene matches: 9.

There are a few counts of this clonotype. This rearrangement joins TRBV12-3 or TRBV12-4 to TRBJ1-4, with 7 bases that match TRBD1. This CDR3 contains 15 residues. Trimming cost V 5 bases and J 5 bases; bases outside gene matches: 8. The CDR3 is CASSINRGVNEKLFF. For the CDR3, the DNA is TGTGCCAGCAGTATCAACAGGGGAGTGAATGAAAAACTGTTTTTT.

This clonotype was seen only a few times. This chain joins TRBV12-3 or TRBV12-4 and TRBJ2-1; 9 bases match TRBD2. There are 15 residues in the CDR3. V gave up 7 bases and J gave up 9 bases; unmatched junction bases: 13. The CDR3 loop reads CASIAQLAGRGEQFF. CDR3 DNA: TGTGCCAGCATCGCCCAACTAGCGGGTAGGGGTGAGCAGTTCTTC.

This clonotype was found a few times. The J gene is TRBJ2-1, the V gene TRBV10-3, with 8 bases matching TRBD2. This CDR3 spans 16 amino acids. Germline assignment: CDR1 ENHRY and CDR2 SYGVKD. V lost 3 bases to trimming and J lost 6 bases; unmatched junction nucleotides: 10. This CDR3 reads CAISDGGGRKGNEQFF. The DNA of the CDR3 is TGTGCCATCAGTGATGGTGGCGGGAGGAAAGGCAATGAGCAGTTCTTC.

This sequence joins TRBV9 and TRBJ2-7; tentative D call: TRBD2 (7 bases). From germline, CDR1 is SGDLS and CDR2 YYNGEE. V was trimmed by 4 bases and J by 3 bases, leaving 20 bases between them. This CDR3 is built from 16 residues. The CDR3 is CASSPRGGGIIYEQYF. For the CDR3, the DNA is TGTGCCAGCAGCCCCCGAGGGGGGGGGATTATCTACGAGCAGTACTTC.

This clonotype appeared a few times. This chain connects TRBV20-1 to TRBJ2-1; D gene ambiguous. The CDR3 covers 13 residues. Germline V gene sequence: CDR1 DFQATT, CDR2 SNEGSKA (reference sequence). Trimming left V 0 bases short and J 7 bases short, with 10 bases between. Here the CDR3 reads CSARDTSWNEQFF. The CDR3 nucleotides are TGCAGTGCTAGAGATACCAGCTGGAATGAGCAGTTCTTC.

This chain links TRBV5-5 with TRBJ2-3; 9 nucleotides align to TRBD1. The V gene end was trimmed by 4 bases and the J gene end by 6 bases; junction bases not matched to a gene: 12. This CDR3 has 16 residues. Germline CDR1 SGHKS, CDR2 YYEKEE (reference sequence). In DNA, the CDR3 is TGTGCCAGCAGCCTTAACCCGGGACAGGGAGGGGATACGCAGTATTTT. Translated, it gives CASSLNPGQGGDTQYF.

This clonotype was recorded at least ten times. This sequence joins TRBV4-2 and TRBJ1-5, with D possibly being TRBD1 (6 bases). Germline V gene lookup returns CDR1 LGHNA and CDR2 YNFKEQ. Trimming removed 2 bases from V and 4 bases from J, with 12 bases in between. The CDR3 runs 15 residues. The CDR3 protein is CASSQLGQGNQPQHF. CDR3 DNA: TGTGCCAGCAGCCAACTTGGGCAGGGGAATCAGCCCCAGCATTTT.

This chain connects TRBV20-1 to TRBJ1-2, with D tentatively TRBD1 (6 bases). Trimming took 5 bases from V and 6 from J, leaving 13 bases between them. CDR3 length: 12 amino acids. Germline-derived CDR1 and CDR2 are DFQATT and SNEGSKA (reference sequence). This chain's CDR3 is CSAYTGFNGYTF. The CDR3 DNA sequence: TGCAGTGCTTATACAGGGTTCAATGGCTACACCTTC.

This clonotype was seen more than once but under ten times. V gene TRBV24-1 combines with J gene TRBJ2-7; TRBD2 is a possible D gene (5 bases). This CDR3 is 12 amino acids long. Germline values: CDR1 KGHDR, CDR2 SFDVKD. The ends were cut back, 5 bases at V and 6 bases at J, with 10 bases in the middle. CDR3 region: CATSGSGSEQYF. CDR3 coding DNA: TGTGCCACCAGTGGGTCGGGGAGCGAGCAGTACTTC.

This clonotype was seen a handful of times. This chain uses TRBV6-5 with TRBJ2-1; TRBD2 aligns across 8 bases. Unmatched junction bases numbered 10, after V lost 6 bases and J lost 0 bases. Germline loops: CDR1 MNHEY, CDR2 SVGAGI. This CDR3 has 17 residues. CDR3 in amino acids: CASSLVTSGSSYNEQFF. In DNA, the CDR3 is TGTGCCAGCAGCTTAGTTACTAGCGGAAGCTCCTACAATGAGCAGTTCTTC.

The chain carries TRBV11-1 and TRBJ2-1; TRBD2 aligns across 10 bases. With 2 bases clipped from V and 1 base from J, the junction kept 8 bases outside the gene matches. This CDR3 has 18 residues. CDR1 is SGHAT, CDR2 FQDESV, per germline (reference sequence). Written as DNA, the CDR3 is TGTGCCAGCAGCTTATCCCTAGCGGGAGATCAGTCCTACAATGAGCAGTTCTTC. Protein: CASSLSLAGDQSYNEQFF. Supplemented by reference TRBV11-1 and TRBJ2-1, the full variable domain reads EAEVAQSPRYKITEKSQAVAFWCDPISGHATLYWYRQILGQGPELLVQFQDESVVDDSQLPKDRFSAERLKGVDSTLKIQPAELGDSAMYLCASSLSLAGDQSYNEQFFGPGTRLTVL.

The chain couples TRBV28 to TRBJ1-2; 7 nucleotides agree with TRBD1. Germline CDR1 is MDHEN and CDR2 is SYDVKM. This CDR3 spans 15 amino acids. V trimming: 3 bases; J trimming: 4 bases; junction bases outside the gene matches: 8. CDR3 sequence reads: CASSFAGTVSYGYTF. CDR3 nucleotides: TGTGCCAGCAGTTTCGCCGGGACAGTGTCCTATGGCTACACCTTC.

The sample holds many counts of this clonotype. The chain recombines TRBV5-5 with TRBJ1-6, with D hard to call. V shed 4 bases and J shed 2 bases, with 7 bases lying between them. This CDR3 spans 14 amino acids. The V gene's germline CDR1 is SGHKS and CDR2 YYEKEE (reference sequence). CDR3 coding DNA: TGTGCCAGCAGCGACGGGACCTATAATTCACCCCTCCACTTT. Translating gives CASSDGTYNSPLHF. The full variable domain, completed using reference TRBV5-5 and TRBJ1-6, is DAGVTQSPTHLIKTRGQQVTLRCSPISGHKSVSWYQQVLGQGPQFIFQYYEKEERGRGNFPDRFSARQFPNYSSELNVNALLLGDSALYLCASSDGTYNSPLHFGNGTRLTVT.

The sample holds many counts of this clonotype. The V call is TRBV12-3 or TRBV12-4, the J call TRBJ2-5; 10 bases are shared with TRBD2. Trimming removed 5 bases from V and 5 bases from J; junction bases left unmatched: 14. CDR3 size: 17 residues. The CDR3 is CASSTWESSGGWETQYF. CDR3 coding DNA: TGTGCCAGCAGTACCTGGGAATCTAGCGGGGGTTGGGAGACCCAGTACTTC.

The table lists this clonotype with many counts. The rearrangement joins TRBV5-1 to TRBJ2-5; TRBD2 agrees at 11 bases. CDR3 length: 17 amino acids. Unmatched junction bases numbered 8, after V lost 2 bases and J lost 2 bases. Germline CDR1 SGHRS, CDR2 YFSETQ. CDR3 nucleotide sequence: TGCGCCAGCAGCTTTGGTCGACTAGCGGGGAAGCAAGAGACCCAGTACTTC. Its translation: CASSFGRLAGKQETQYF. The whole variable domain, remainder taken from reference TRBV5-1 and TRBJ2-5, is KAGVTQTPRYLIKTRGQQVTLSCSPISGHRSVSWYQQTPGQGLQFLFEYFSETQRNKGNFPGRFSGRQFSNSRSEMNVSTLELGDSALYLCASSFGRLAGKQETQYFGPGTRLLVL.

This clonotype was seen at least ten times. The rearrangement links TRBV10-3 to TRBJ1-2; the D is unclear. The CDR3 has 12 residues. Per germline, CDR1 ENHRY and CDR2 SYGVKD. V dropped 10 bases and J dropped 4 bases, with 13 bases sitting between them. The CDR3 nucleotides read TGTGCCAGCACCGGTCCTAGCTATGGCTACACCTTC. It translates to CASTGPSYGYTF.

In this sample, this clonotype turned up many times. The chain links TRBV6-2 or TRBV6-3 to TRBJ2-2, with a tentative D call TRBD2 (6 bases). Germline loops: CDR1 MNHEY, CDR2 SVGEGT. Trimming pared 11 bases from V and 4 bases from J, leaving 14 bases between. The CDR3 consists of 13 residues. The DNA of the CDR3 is TGTGCCGCAAGGAGGGGTTTCACCGGGGAGCTGTTTTTT. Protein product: CAARRGFTGELFF.

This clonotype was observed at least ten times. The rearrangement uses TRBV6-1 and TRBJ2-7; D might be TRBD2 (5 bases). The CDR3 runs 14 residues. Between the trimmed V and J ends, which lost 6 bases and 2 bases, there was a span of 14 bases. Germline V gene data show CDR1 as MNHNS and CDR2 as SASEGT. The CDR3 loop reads CASSLTEGPYEQYF. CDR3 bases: TGTGCCAGCAGCCTAACAGAGGGCCCCTACGAGCAGTACTTC.

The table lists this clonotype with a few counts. CDR3 protein: CASSQEAGRNYGYTF. In DNA form, the CDR3 reads TGTGCCAGCAGCCAAGAGGCAGGGAGGAACTATGGCTACACCTTC. The V and J genes are TRBV4-2 and TRBJ1-2, with D tentatively TRBD1 (5 bases). Germline assignment: CDR1 LGHNA and CDR2 YNFKEQ. The CDR3 has 15 amino acids. V lost 0 bases, J lost 2 bases, and 10 bases lay in between.

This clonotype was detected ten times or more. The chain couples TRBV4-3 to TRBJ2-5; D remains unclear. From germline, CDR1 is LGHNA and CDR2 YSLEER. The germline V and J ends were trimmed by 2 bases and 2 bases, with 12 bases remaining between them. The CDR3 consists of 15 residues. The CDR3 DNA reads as TGCGCCAGCAGCCAATTCCCCGGTCCTCAAGAGACCCAGTACTTC. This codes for CASSQFPGPQETQYF.

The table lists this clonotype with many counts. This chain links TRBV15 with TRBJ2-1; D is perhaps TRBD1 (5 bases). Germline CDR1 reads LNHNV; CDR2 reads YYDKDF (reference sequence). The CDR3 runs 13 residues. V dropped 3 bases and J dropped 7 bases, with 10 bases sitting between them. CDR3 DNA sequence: TGTGCCACCAGCAGCTCTGGGGCTAATGAGCAGTTCTTC. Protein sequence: CATSSSGANEQFF.

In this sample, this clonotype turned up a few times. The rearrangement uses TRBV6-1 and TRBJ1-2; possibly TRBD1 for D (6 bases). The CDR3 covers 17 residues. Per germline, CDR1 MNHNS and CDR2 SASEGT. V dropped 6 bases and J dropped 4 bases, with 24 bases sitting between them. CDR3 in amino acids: CASRTGGTNRVGYGYTF. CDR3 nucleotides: TGTGCCAGCAGGACCGGGGGGACGAACAGGGTGGGCTATGGCTACACCTTC.

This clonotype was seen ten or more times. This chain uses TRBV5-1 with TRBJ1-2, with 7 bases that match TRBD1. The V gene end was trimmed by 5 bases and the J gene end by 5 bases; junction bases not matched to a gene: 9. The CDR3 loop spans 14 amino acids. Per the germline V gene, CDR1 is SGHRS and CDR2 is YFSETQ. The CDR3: CASRETGSGYGYTF. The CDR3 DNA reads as TGCGCCAGCAGAGAGACAGGGTCTGGGTATGGCTACACCTTC.